This T cell receptor (beta chain) was sequenced for a study of shared clonotypes between healthy human individuals. Sequenced by immunoSEQ multiplex PCR; TCRdb stores in-frame clones only, minus some. The repertoire consists of over 2 million clones, with 95% occurring once and the leading ten covering more than 0.1%. Study-level points and caveats: Between several donors, naive CD4 clonotypes were shared at a level of about 5%.

Germline V gene lookup returns CDR1 LNHDA and CDR2 SQIVND (reference sequence). V was cut by 1 base and J by 2 bases, with 11 bases left in between. The CDR3 runs to 15 residues. Splitting the CD4+ cells yielded a CD45RA+ naive subset and a CD45RA-negative memory subset. Regarding this clone: The antigen remains undetermined.

The sequence derives from a young man in good health. This chain connects TRBV19 to TRBJ1-1; a possible D gene is TRBD1 (5 bases). Sequencing was done on a sample of naive CD4+ T cells sorted from blood. Documented subset: CD45RA+ positively selected. CDR3 bases: TGTGCCAGTAGTATAGTTCCAGGGCATAACACTGAAGCTTTCTTT. Translating it yields CASSIVPGHNTEAFF.